The clone carrying this T cell receptor (beta chain) showed up just once. Its cognate antigen is unknown. Some clones are missing from TCRdb's copy, which holds only in-frame ones; the method was immunoSEQ multiplex PCR. Of over 15,000 clones listed, over 65% are singletons. The data belong to a study of T cells after posttransplantation cyclophosphamide. Whole-study findings and limits: TRB overlap between skin or GI tissue T cells and blood was limited. Donor CD8+ memory clones often dominated recipient blood repertoires at later times. After PTCy, TRB diversity resembled that of CNI/methotrexate controls.

Cyclophosphamide on days +3 and +4 followed busulfan-fludarabine conditioning and a marrow graft. V was shortened by 6 bases and J by 7 bases, with 16 bases between the two germline ends. CDR3 length equals 13 residues. The germline gives CDR1 SQVTM, CDR2 ANQGSEA. The sequencing here drew on PBMCs, taken after an allogeneic stem cell transplant with post-transplant cyclophosphamide. The chain couples TRBV29-1 to TRBJ1-5; D perhaps matches TRBD1 (6 bases). The source is a male patient in his thirties who received an allogeneic stem cell transplant from a related donor, was CMV-positive, and had acute GVHD only. Some T cells may be provided by the graft donor. CDR3 sequence: CSVQQGREQPQHF. The DNA for the CDR3 is TGCAGCGTCCAGCAGGGGCGCGAGCAGCCCCAGCATTTT.